This note documents a single T cell receptor (beta chain) sequence. Its specificity is not known. The data were taken from a study of shared clonotypes between healthy human individuals. Findings of the study overall: The donor pool, a small one, limited the genetic and exposure-history diversity represented. Sequencing depth was a factor that was expected to affect clonotype sharing among donors.

Methods used by the authors: As immunoSEQ supplied junction-only sequences (without quality scores), filtering differed. Sequencing used immunoSEQ multiplex PCR; TCRdb keeps in-frame clones, though not all of them. The V and J calls and clone size are taken from that table; D and trimming were inferred from the DNA. This sample has around 440,000 clones; over 60% occur once, and the top ten carry 9.5% to 15%. Healthy adults negative for HIV, lacking recent acute infections or vaccinations, served as donors. The CDR3 extends over 15 amino acids. The V and J ends lost 1 base and 8 bases, in that order; junction bases with no gene match: 7. Germline V CDR1 and CDR2: SGHRS, YFSETQ.

The rearrangement uses TRBV5-1 and TRBJ2-1; 9 nucleotides agree with TRBD2. The sequenced material came from PBMCs. The TCR sequence derives from a woman in her forties in good health. Some clones in this sample may be carry-over from other donors' samples. For the CDR3, the DNA is TGCGCCAGCAGCTTGACGGCTAGCGGGAACGATGAGCAGTTCTTC. Amino acids: CASSLTASGNDEQFF.